Below, 5 T cell receptor beta chains from the same sample are listed, as sequenced in a study of T cells in Graves' hyperthyroidism and ophthalmopathy (dated by TCRdb to about 2019). Libraries were made using multiplex PCR. Reads for this sample came from an Illumina HiSeq 2000. The TCR beta CDR3 regions were amplified from RNA transcripts. The first round of RT-PCR for the TCR CDR3 was performed with the HTBI primer set and the Qiagen OneStep RT-PCR kit. The public reads were quality trimmed at Q25 with fastp and then assembled into clones with MiXCR by TCRdb, keeping productive beta chains. One record per CDR3 amino acid sequence lists the most common genes and DNA. Recorded for this sample are around 500,000 distinct CDR3 sequences; 15% to 20% of them occurred a single time. Together, the top ten hold about 29% of the sample. Sequencing input: blood. These receptors were taken from a woman younger than 45 with Graves' ophthalmopathy.

V usage is TRBV7-8 and J usage is TRBJ1-5, with D perhaps matching TRBD1 (6 bases). Germline CDR1 is SGHVS and CDR2 is FQNEAQ. With 4 bases removed from V and 1 base from J, the gap between germline ends came to 23 bases. The CDR3 length is 19 residues. In DNA, the CDR3 is TGTGCCAGCAGCTCATCCGTCCTTAGGCCAGGGGTAAGCAATCAGCCCCAGCATTTT. Encoded protein: CASSSSVLRPGVSNQPQHF.

This clonotype was recorded at least ten times. This rearrangement joins TRBV10-3 to TRBJ2-7; 7 bases align to TRBD2. The CDR3 length is 16 residues. J was trimmed by 0 bases and V by 3 bases; bases with no gene match: 8. Germline CDR1 is ENHRY and CDR2 is SYGVKD. The CDR3 DNA reads TGTGCCATCAGTGATATTCTAGCGGCAATCTCCTACGAGCAGTACTTC. Its protein is CAISDILAAISYEQYF.

This clonotype has at least ten counts. J is TRBJ2-3 and V is TRBV6-1; no definite D call. Trimming removed 2 bases from V and 4 bases from J, with 16 bases in between. CDR3 length: 16 amino acids. Germline V gene data show CDR1 as MNHNS and CDR2 as SASEGT. CDR3 sequence: CASSESWFTVPDTQYF. Here the CDR3 DNA reads TGTGCCAGCAGTGAAAGCTGGTTCACAGTCCCAGATACGCAGTATTTT.

At least ten counts were recorded for this clonotype. The chain joins TRBV12-3 or TRBV12-4 to TRBJ2-5; D gene unclear. This CDR3 contains 15 residues. Trimming shortened V by 6 bases and J by 3 bases, and 17 bases separated the two germline ends. CDR3 amino acids: CASRAFGSNKETQYF. The CDR3 coding sequence is TGTGCCAGCAGAGCATTTGGATCGAATAAAGAGACCCAGTACTTC.

This chain links TRBV3-1 with TRBJ2-2; D is possibly TRBD1 (6 bases). Per germline, CDR1 LGHDT and CDR2 YNNKEL (reference sequence). Trimming pared 8 bases from V and 6 bases from J, leaving 13 bases between. The CDR3 spans 13 residues. As DNA, the CDR3 is TGTGCCAGCGGGCAGGGGTCCCCCGGGGAGCTGTTTTTT. It yields the protein CASGQGSPGELFF.